This entry concerns a single T cell receptor (beta chain). This record belongs to a study of cytomegalovirus exposure and HLA in healthy donors. Study details: Clustering assigned over 70% of the roughly 430 genotyped donors to the Caucasian-associated ancestry cluster.

PCR involved 60 Vbeta and 13 Jbeta primers. Study processing details: About 10 million of some 80 million unique TCR beta chains were shared, per a later count. Libraries were prepared by immunoSEQ multiplex PCR; TCRdb keeps only in-frame clonotypes and omits some of them. The D gene and trimming were derived from the DNA, and the V and J assignments and clone size from that table. The table has around 130,000 clones, roughly four fifths seen once; the top ten hold about 1.2%. The sequence came from a girl aged 2 to 10 in good health and CMV-seronegative. Sequenced input: PBMCs.

The CDR3 DNA is TGTGCCAGCAGTGAATATCAATTAGACGAGCAGTACTTC. As protein: CASSEYQLDEQYF. V gene TRBV25-1 combines with J gene TRBJ2-7; no clear D. The V end was cut by 0 bases, the J end by 5 bases, with 8 bases between. The germline V gene encodes CDR1 MGHDK and CDR2 SYGVNS. The CDR3 runs to 13 residues.